Below, 8 T cell receptor beta chains from the same sample are listed, as sequenced in a study of blood T cells in healthy people across ages. Then a second PCR, running roughly 6 to 11 cycles, was carried out with a sample-barcoded 5' primer and a J-beta primer mix. MiXCR, run by TCRdb on the 5' RACE reads, gives a single entry per CDR3 protein. The table has 650,000 to 800,000 distinct CDR3 sequences, over 40% seen once; the top ten hold about 14%. Sequenced: blood. The receptor source for this set is a woman aged 80 or over in good health.

Of note for this clonotype: This may come from a read error, since a much larger clone is one base off. The rearrangement joins TRBV29-1 to TRBJ2-7; 10 bases agree with TRBD1. With 6 bases clipped from V and 7 bases from J, the junction kept 18 bases outside the gene matches. Germline lookup yields CDR1 SQVTM and CDR2 ANQGSEA. The CDR3 is 16 amino acids. The CDR3 sequence is CSVFFQTGGFNNEQYF. CDR3 in DNA: TGCAGCGTGTTCTTTCAGACAGGGGGCTTCAACAATGAGCAGTACTTC.

Ten or more counts support this clonotype. The chain couples TRBV12-3 or TRBV12-4 to TRBJ2-4; the match to TRBD2 covers 8 bases. The ends lost 3 bases at V and 0 bases at J; junction bases unmatched: 1. The CDR3 totals 15 residues. The CDR3 is CASSFGGVAKNIQYF. The CDR3, as DNA: TGTGCCAGCAGTTTCGGGGGGGTAGCCAAAAACATTCAGTACTTC.

This clonotype was counted many times. A read error may account for a junction end that differs from germline. This chain uses TRBV12-3 or TRBV12-4 with TRBJ1-6, with TRBD1 identical over 7 bases. The CDR3 has 16 amino acids. This CDR3 reads CASSLDLTGTNSPLHF. In DNA form, the CDR3 reads TGTGCCAGCAGTTTAGACCTGACAGGGACAAATTCGCCCCTCCACTTT.

This rearrangement joins TRBV7-8 to TRBJ2-1; 8 nucleotides line up with TRBD2. Germline-derived CDR1 and CDR2 are SGHVS and FQNEAQ. CDR3 length equals 18 residues. Trimming removed 3 bases from V and 0 bases from J; junction bases left unmatched: 10. CDR3 bases: TGTGCCAGCAGCTTTGAAGTTCGGGGGACTAGCTCCTACAATGAGCAGTTCTTC. This sequence encodes CASSFEVRGTSSYNEQFF.

This clonotype was counted ten times or more. This chain uses TRBV20-1 with TRBJ2-1, with D perhaps matching TRBD2 (5 bases). Trimming took off 6 bases at V and 7 bases at J, with 16 bases between the two ends. The CDR3 has 13 residues. The V gene's germline CDR1 is DFQATT and CDR2 SNEGSKA (reference sequence). Here the CDR3 reads CSAKSLRGNEQFF. DNA of the CDR3: TGCAGTGCGAAATCCCTTCGCGGGAATGAGCAGTTCTTC.

In DNA form, the CDR3 reads TGTGCCAGCAGTGAAGAGGCAGGGGGAGAGAATGAAAAACTGTTTTTT. Translating it yields CASSEEAGGENEKLFF. The V call is TRBV6-1, the J call TRBJ1-4; 7 nucleotides align to TRBD1. The CDR3 consists of 16 residues. CDR1 MNHNS and CDR2 SASEGT come from the germline V gene. The junction had 7 bases not matched to a gene; V was cut back by 1 base and J by 5 bases.

The rearrangement joins TRBV4-2 to TRBJ1-2, with D perhaps TRBD1 (5 bases). Per germline, CDR1 LGHNA and CDR2 YNFKEQ. The CDR3 is made up of 15 amino acids. The ends were cut back, 4 bases at V and 2 bases at J, with 14 bases in the middle. CDR3 sequence: CASSLRGDRNYGYTF. The CDR3 DNA reads as TGTGCCAGCAGCCTCCGGGGCGATCGCAACTATGGCTACACCTTC.

This chain links TRBV12-5 with TRBJ2-1, with TRBD2 identical over 12 bases. CDR3 size: 19 residues. CDR1 is LGHNT and CDR2 is FRNRAP in the germline V gene. The ends lost 1 base at V and 4 bases at J; junction bases unmatched: 11. Here the CDR3 DNA reads TGTGCTAGTGGTTTGGCCCTCACTAGCGGGAGGTCACTTTACAATGAGCAGTTCTTC. Residues: CASGLALTSGRSLYNEQFF.